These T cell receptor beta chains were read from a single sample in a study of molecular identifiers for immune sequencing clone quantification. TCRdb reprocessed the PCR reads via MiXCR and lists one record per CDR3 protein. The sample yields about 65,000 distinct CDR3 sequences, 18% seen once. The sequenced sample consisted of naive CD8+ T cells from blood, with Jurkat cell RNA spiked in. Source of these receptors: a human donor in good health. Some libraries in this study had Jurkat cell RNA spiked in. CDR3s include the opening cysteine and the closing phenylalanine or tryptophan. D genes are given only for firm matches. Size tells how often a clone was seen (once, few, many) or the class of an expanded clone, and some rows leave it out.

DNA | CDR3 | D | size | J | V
TGTGCCAGCAGCCTCCTGCGTGGGAGAGGGGCACCTGAGGAAAAACTGTTTTTT | CASSLLRGRGAPEEKLFF | - | many | TRBJ1-4 | TRBV6-1
TGTGCCAGCAGCTTAGGTAGTCAGTGGGTCTCCTACGAGCAGTACTTC | CASSLGSQWVSYEQYF | - | many | TRBJ2-7 | TRBV7-8
TGTGCCTGCAGCCATCCGGCGGGGGGCTCTTACGAGCAGTACTTC | CACSHPAGGSYEQYF | TRBD2 | few | TRBJ2-7 | TRBV3-1
TGTGCCAGCACCGGGAGGGCAGATACGCAGTATTTT | CASTGRADTQYF | TRBD2 | many | TRBJ2-3 | TRBV19
TGTGCCAGCAGCTTTACGGGACAGGGGAGCTCCTACGAGCAGTACTTC | CASSFTGQGSSYEQYF | TRBD1 | few | TRBJ2-7 | TRBV11-2
TGTGCCAGCAGCCCTCGGGTCCCTCCCCCCTACGAGCAGTACTTC | CASSPRVPPPYEQYF | - | - | TRBJ2-7 | TRBV7-6
TGTGCCAGCAGTCCACCAGGGACAGTGGTTCAGACCCTCCACTTT | CASSPPGTVVQTLHF | TRBD1 | many | TRBJ1-6 | TRBV12-3/TRBV12-4
TGCAGCGGGATTCTCCAGAACACCGGGGAGCTGTTTTTT | CSGILQNTGELFF | - | many | TRBJ2-2 | TRBV29-1
TGTGCCAGCAGCTCGAACTGGACTCCGAACACTGAAACTTTCTTT | CASSSNWTPNTETFF | - | once | TRBJ1-1 | TRBV5-3
TGTGCCAGCAGTTCCCCCCTAGTCTACGAGCAGTACTTC | CASSSPLVYEQYF | - | many | TRBJ2-7 | TRBV28
TGCGCCAGCAGCCAAGTCGTCATTGGGACAGGGCTAGATGGAAACACCATATATTTT | CASSQVVIGTGLDGNTIYF | TRBD1 | many | TRBJ1-3 | TRBV4-1
TGTGCCAGCATTCCTGTTAGCGGTAGCACAGATACGCAGTATTTT | CASIPVSGSTDTQYF | - | many | TRBJ2-3 | TRBV27
TGTGCCAGCAGCTTCGGGGACTATGATATCGGGGAGCTGTTTTTT | CASSFGDYDIGELFF | TRBD2 | - | TRBJ2-2 | TRBV7-6
TGTGCCAGCAGTTACCCCGGGGAGCTGTTTTTT | CASSYPGELFF | - | many | TRBJ2-2 | TRBV6-2/TRBV6-3
TGCGCCAGCAGCCAATTTGTCCAGGCGGGCACCGAAGCTCTCTTT | CASSQFVQAGTEALF | - | - | TRBJ1-1 | TRBV4-1
TGCAGTGCTAGAGATCCGGGACAGTCGTACAATGAGCAGTTCTTC | CSARDPGQSYNEQFF | TRBD1 | many | TRBJ2-1 | TRBV20-1
TGTGCCAGCAGGAGGGACACCACCCTTAATTCACCCCTCCACTTT | CASRRDTTLNSPLHF | - | many | TRBJ1-6 | TRBV28
TGCAGTGCAAATAAACAGGGAGACTCTGGAAACACCACATATTTT | CSANKQGDSGNTTYF | - | - | TRBJ1-3 | TRBV20-1
TGTGCCAGCAGCTCCCCCCTCAGCTCCTACGAGCAGTACTTC | CASSSPLSSYEQYF | - | many | TRBJ2-7 | TRBV7-9
TGCGCCAGCAGCTTTCCGAAGTACGAGCAGTACTTC | CASSFPKYEQYF | - | many | TRBJ2-7 | TRBV5-1
TGTGCCAGCAGCCCTTACCACCGGAATGAGCAGTTCTTC | CASSPYHRNEQFF | - | - | TRBJ2-1 | TRBV13
TGTGCCAGCAGCCAAGATACAACCAGGGGGGGGACTGAAGCTTTCTTT | CASSQDTTRGGTEAFF | TRBD1 | many | TRBJ1-1 | TRBV3-1
TGTGCCTGGAGTGGACTAGCGGGAGAGACCCAGTACTTC | CAWSGLAGETQYF | TRBD2 | many | TRBJ2-5 | TRBV30